Listed below are T cell receptor beta chains from one sample, sequenced in a study of response to subunit inactivated influenza vaccine. A single record per CDR3 protein comes from TCRdb applying MiXCR to the RT-PCR reads. The sample lists hundreds of thousands of distinct CDR3 sequences, approximately 11% seen once, with approximately 12% in the top ten. The sequenced sample was PBMCs from blood, obtained 45 days after vaccination. Receptors originate from a man aged 50 or older who received an inactivated influenza vaccine. CDR3s include the opening cysteine and the closing phenylalanine or tryptophan. The order of the fields is J gene, clone size, V gene, D gene, CDR3 protein, CDR3 DNA. A D gene is named only where the DNA matches it firmly. A clone size is listed for some rows: how often the clone was seen (once, few, many), or a class if it is expanded.

J: TRBJ1-3
size: many
V: TRBV5-1
D: TRBD1
CDR3: CASSLVQGAGNTIYF
DNA: TGCGCCAGCAGCTTGGTACAGGGGGCTGGAAACACCATATATTTT

J: TRBJ2-7
size: NA
V: TRBV28
D: NA
CDR3: CASSLYWGPDSYEQYF
DNA: TGTGCCAGCAGTTTATATTGGGGGCCGGACTCCTACGAGCAGTACTTC

J: TRBJ2-3
size: few
V: TRBV10-3
D: NA
CDR3: CAISESRDTQYF
DNA: TGTGCCATCAGTGAGTCGAGGGATACGCAGTATTTT

J: TRBJ2-1
size: NA
V: TRBV7-2
D: TRBD2
CDR3: CASSLIAGGFYEQFF
DNA: TGTGCCAGCAGCTTAATAGCGGGAGGATTCTATGAGCAGTTCTTC

J: TRBJ1-2
size: NA
V: TRBV6-1
D: NA
CDR3: CASSKDRRANYGYTF
DNA: TGTGCCAGCAGTAAAGATAGGCGGGCTAACTATGGCTACACCTTC

J: TRBJ1-1
size: NA
V: TRBV6-1
D: NA
CDR3: CASLRGGSDTEAFF
DNA: TGTGCCAGCCTAAGAGGGGGTTCGGACACTGAAGCTTTCTTT

J: TRBJ2-3
size: few
V: TRBV11-2
D: NA
CDR3: CASSLTRADTQYF
DNA: TGTGCCAGCAGCCTTACTAGAGCAGATACGCAGTATTTT

J: TRBJ2-3
size: few
V: TRBV4-3
D: NA
CDR3: CASSQDRQSTDTQYF
DNA: TGCGCCAGCAGCCAAGATCGGCAGAGCACAGATACGCAGTATTTT

J: TRBJ1-2
size: NA
V: TRBV28
D: TRBD1
CDR3: CASRASGGTYGYTF
DNA: TGTGCCAGCAGGGCATCAGGGGGGACCTATGGCTACACCTTC

J: TRBJ1-6
size: few
V: TRBV10-3
D: NA
CDR3: CAISGRSAFGAAGSPLHF
DNA: TGTGCCATCAGTGGAAGATCGGCCTTTGGGGCCGCAGGTTCACCCCTCCACTTT

J: TRBJ2-5
size: NA
V: TRBV5-5
D: NA
CDR3: CASSLVGTAKETQYF
DNA: TGTGCCAGCAGCTTGGTGGGGACTGCCAAAGAGACCCAGTACTTC

J: TRBJ2-4
size: few
V: TRBV3-1
D: NA
CDR3: CASSQGTRGAQYF
DNA: TGTGCCAGCAGCCAAGGGACACGAGGAGCTCAGTACTTC

J: TRBJ1-2
size: few
V: TRBV3-1
D: NA
CDR3: CASSFRATPHYGYTF
DNA: TGTGCCAGCAGCTTCCGGGCTACACCGCACTATGGCTACACCTTC

J: TRBJ2-7
size: many
V: TRBV24-1
D: TRBD1
CDR3: CATSEAQGQGVKEQYF
DNA: TGTGCCACCAGTGAAGCGCAAGGACAGGGGGTGAAAGAGCAGTACTTC

J: TRBJ2-3
size: few
V: TRBV4-3
D: TRBD1
CDR3: CASSQVGTGGVLDTQYF
DNA: TGCGCCAGCAGCCAAGTTGGGACAGGGGGCGTTTTGGATACGCAGTATTTT

J: TRBJ1-1
size: few
V: TRBV3-1
D: NA
CDR3: CASSQQGWRTEAFF
DNA: TGTGCCAGCAGCCAACAGGGGTGGAGGACTGAAGCTTTCTTT

J: TRBJ2-7
size: NA
V: TRBV11-2
D: NA
CDR3: CASSLIAGSSYEQYF
DNA: TGTGCCAGCAGCTTAATTGCGGGGAGCTCCTACGAGCAGTACTTC

J: TRBJ2-1
size: few
V: TRBV4-1
D: NA
CDR3: CASSQDWFGEQFF
DNA: TGCGCCAGCAGCCAAGATTGGTTCGGTGAGCAGTTCTTC

J: TRBJ2-3
size: many
V: TRBV3-1
D: TRBD1
CDR3: CASSQEGRGTDTQYF
DNA: TGTGCCAGCAGCCAAGAGGGCAGGGGGACAGATACGCAGTATTTT

J: TRBJ2-5
size: few
V: TRBV7-7
D: TRBD1
CDR3: CASSLDRGYQETQYF
DNA: TGTGCTAGCAGCTTGGACAGGGGATACCAAGAGACCCAGTACTTC

J: TRBJ1-2
size: many
V: TRBV5-1
D: TRBD1
CDR3: CASSDGTVNYGYTF
DNA: TGCGCCAGCAGCGATGGGACAGTCAACTATGGCTACACCTTC

J: TRBJ2-5
size: many
V: TRBV5-1
D: NA
CDR3: CASSLAQRQETQYF
DNA: TGCGCCAGCAGCTTGGCCCAGCGTCAAGAGACCCAGTACTTC

J: TRBJ2-7
size: few
V: TRBV6-2/TRBV6-3
D: NA
CDR3: CASRVRGEIYEQYF
DNA: TGTGCCAGCAGGGTCAGAGGTGAGATCTACGAGCAGTACTTC

J: TRBJ1-1
size: many
V: TRBV29-1
D: NA
CDR3: CSVGGEAVHTEAFF
DNA: TGCAGCGTTGGGGGGGAGGCAGTGCACACTGAAGCTTTCTTT

J: TRBJ1-2
size: few
V: TRBV3-1
D: NA
CDR3: CASSPWEGEGYTF
DNA: TGTGCCAGCAGCCCCTGGGAGGGGGAAGGCTACACCTTC

J: TRBJ2-7
size: many
V: TRBV5-1
D: TRBD1
CDR3: CASSPRTGGTYEQYF
DNA: TGCGCCAGCAGCCCGAGGACAGGGGGAACCTACGAGCAGTACTTC

J: TRBJ2-3
size: NA
V: TRBV7-9
D: NA
CDR3: CASSTQARDTQYF
DNA: TGTGCCAGCAGCACTCAGGCCAGGGATACGCAGTATTTT

J: TRBJ1-5
size: few
V: TRBV10-3
D: TRBD1
CDR3: CAINDREGQPQHF
DNA: TGTGCCATCAATGACAGGGAGGGTCAGCCCCAGCATTTT

J: TRBJ2-2
size: few
V: TRBV20-1
D: NA
CDR3: CSAGTMNTGELFF
DNA: TGCAGTGCCGGGACAATGAACACCGGGGAGCTGTTTTTT

J: TRBJ1-1
size: many
V: TRBV20-1
D: NA
CDR3: CSAGSALSDTEAFF
DNA: TGCAGTGCTGGGAGTGCTCTATCGGACACTGAAGCTTTCTTT

J: TRBJ1-5
size: NA
V: TRBV7-9
D: TRBD1
CDR3: CASRDRDSNQPQHF
DNA: TGTGCCAGTCGGGACAGGGATAGCAATCAGCCCCAGCATTTT

J: TRBJ2-7
size: NA
V: TRBV14
D: TRBD1
CDR3: CASSQRGHHYEQYF
DNA: TGTGCCAGCAGCCAAAGGGGGCACCACTACGAGCAGTACTTC

J: TRBJ2-7
size: few
V: TRBV3-1
D: NA
CDR3: CASSQGQYEQYF
DNA: TGTGCCAGCAGCCAAGGCCAGTACGAGCAGTACTTC

J: TRBJ2-1
size: many
V: TRBV6-1
D: TRBD2
CDR3: CASSATSGLGTNEQFF
DNA: TGTGCCAGCAGTGCAACCTCGGGACTAGGAACCAATGAGCAGTTCTTC

J: TRBJ2-1
size: many
V: TRBV24-1
D: TRBD2
CDR3: CATRGGSSTNEQFF
DNA: TGTGCCACCAGGGGCGGGAGTTCTACAAATGAGCAGTTCTTC

J: TRBJ1-1
size: NA
V: TRBV28
D: NA
CDR3: CASESLDVNTEAFF
DNA: TGTGCCAGCGAGTCTCTAGATGTGAACACTGAAGCTTTCTTT

J: TRBJ1-2
size: many
V: TRBV27
D: TRBD1
CDR3: CASSNGQGFLYGYTF
DNA: TGTGCCAGCAGCAACGGACAGGGATTTCTCTATGGCTACACCTTC

J: TRBJ2-7
size: few
V: TRBV5-5
D: NA
CDR3: CASSLRGDRLVEQYF
DNA: TGTGCCAGCAGCTTGAGAGGGGACCGGCTCGTGGAGCAGTACTTC

J: TRBJ2-1
size: NA
V: TRBV5-1
D: NA
CDR3: CASSLGDYSLYNEQFF
DNA: TGCGCCAGCAGCTTGGGAGACTACTCCCTATACAATGAGCAGTTCTTC

J: TRBJ2-3
size: few
V: TRBV7-8
D: TRBD1
CDR3: CASSLGGGAMDTQYF
DNA: TGTGCCAGCAGCTTAGGAGGGGGCGCAATGGATACGCAGTATTTT

J: TRBJ2-7
size: many
V: TRBV4-3
D: NA
CDR3: CASSQDYGNYEQYF
DNA: TGCGCCAGCAGCCAAGATTACGGGAACTACGAGCAGTACTTC

J: TRBJ2-1
size: many
V: TRBV28
D: TRBD2
CDR3: CASSQPGGRGDEQFF
DNA: TGTGCCAGCAGTCAACCCGGGGGGAGGGGCGATGAGCAGTTCTTC

J: TRBJ2-7
size: few
V: TRBV6-1
D: TRBD1
CDR3: CASRGQGGIVEQYF
DNA: TGTGCCAGCAGGGGACAGGGGGGTATCGTCGAGCAGTACTTC

J: TRBJ2-1
size: few
V: TRBV4-3
D: TRBD2
CDR3: CASSQDLDSGYYNEQFF
DNA: TGCGCCAGCAGCCAAGATCTGGATAGCGGGTATTACAATGAGCAGTTCTTC

J: TRBJ1-1
size: NA
V: TRBV20-1
D: NA
CDR3: CSVKAVGMNTEAFF
DNA: TGCAGTGTCAAGGCAGTCGGTATGAACACTGAAGCTTTCTTT

J: TRBJ1-5
size: few
V: TRBV7-2
D: TRBD1
CDR3: CASSSSRGPQPQHF
DNA: TGTGCCAGCAGCTCAAGTAGGGGGCCTCAGCCCCAGCATTTT

J: TRBJ2-3
size: NA
V: TRBV6-2/TRBV6-3
D: NA
CDR3: CASIKRVEDTQYF
DNA: TGTGCCAGCATCAAGAGGGTCGAAGATACGCAGTATTTT